The 13 T cell receptor beta chains below all came from one sample that was sequenced in a study of T cells after yellow fever vaccination. MiXCR was run by TCRdb on the 5' RACE reads, yielding one entry per CDR3 protein. There are 300,000 to 400,000 distinct CDR3 sequences in the sample; around 13% occur only once, and about 3% lies in the top ten. The sequenced sample was CD4+ T cells sorted from PBMCs, obtained 15 days after the yellow fever booster vaccination. The receptors were gathered from a young man who received the YFV17D yellow fever vaccine.

The chain carries TRBV7-2 and TRBJ1-2; D call uncertain. The CDR3 has 15 amino acids. Per germline, CDR1 SGHTA and CDR2 FQGNSA. The germline V and J ends were trimmed by 2 bases and 0 bases, with 10 bases remaining between them. The CDR3 is CASSLMAGANYGYTF. CDR3 bases: TGTGCCAGCAGCTTAATGGCTGGAGCTAACTATGGCTACACCTTC.

This clonotype appeared a few times. The J gene is TRBJ2-1, the V gene TRBV19, with D hard to call. V lost 6 bases to trimming and J lost 4 bases, with 10 bases between them. Germline V lookup: CDR1 LNHDA, CDR2 SQIVND (reference sequence). The CDR3 runs 13 residues. In DNA, the CDR3 is TGTGCCAGTAGCGCATTAGTTTACAATGAGCAGTTCTTC. Residues: CASSALVYNEQFF.

The chain uses TRBV7-2 and TRBJ2-5; D is uncertain. This CDR3 contains 11 residues. The germline gives CDR1 SGHTA, CDR2 FQGNSA. Trimming left V 5 bases short and J 5 bases short, with 6 bases between. CDR3 sequence (DNA): TGTGCCAGCAGCGCAATCGAGACCCAGTACTTC. It specifies CASSAIETQYF.

This clonotype has more than one count but fewer than ten. The CDR3 DNA follows: TGTGCCAGCAGCTTAGCAGGCCCCAATCAGCCCCAGCATTTT. Translated: CASSLAGPNQPQHF. The V and J genes are TRBV7-2 and TRBJ1-5; D remains ambiguous. V dropped 0 bases and J dropped 3 bases, with 6 bases sitting between them. Per the germline V gene, CDR1 is SGHTA and CDR2 is FQGNSA. The CDR3 sequence is 14 residues long.

This chain links TRBV6-5 with TRBJ2-2; 8 positions match TRBD1. The V gene's germline CDR1 is MNHEY and CDR2 SVGAGI. The CDR3 extends over 17 amino acids. V gave up 4 bases and J gave up 6 bases; unmatched junction bases: 13. The CDR3 reads CASSSPAGQGSAGELFF. DNA of the CDR3: TGTGCCAGCAGTTCTCCCGCAGGACAGGGATCGGCCGGGGAGCTGTTTTTT.

The rearrangement uses TRBV2 and TRBJ1-2; 8 bases fit TRBD1. Trimming at V came to 7 bases and at J to 4 bases, leaving 14 bases not matched to a gene. CDR3 size: 16 residues. Germline CDR1 is SNHLY and CDR2 is FYNNEI. The CDR3 here is CASIEAGGDVGYGYTF. The CDR3 region has the DNA TGTGCCAGCATCGAGGCAGGGGGCGATGTTGGCTATGGCTACACCTTC.

In DNA, the CDR3 is TGTGCCATCAGTGTGGGACTAGCGGCAAACACCGGGGAGCTGTTTTTT. Its protein is CAISVGLAANTGELFF. V and J are TRBV10-3 and TRBJ2-2; 11 nucleotides line up with TRBD2. The CDR3 is 16 amino acids. After removal of 4 bases from V and 2 bases from J, the junction contained 3 bases not matched to a gene. In germline, CDR1 is ENHRY, CDR2 SYGVKD.

In DNA form, the CDR3 reads TGTGCCAGCAGCTTGGCCAAGCGGGGGGCCACAGATACGCAGTATTTT. Translating gives CASSLAKRGATDTQYF. The chain links TRBV5-4 to TRBJ2-3, with TRBD2 identical over 9 bases. The length of the CDR3 is 16 residues. From germline, CDR1 is SGHNT and CDR2 YYREEE (reference sequence). The V and J ends lost 0 bases and 2 bases, in that order; junction bases with no gene match: 4.

The chain has TRBV6-6 and TRBJ1-4, with unresolved D. The CDR3 has 16 residues. Germline-derived CDR1 and CDR2 are MNHNY and SVGAGI (reference sequence). V was clipped by 4 bases and J by 0 bases, with 12 bases between them. The CDR3 bases are TGTGCCAGCAGTTCCACTTTGGGGACAACTAATGAAAAACTGTTTTTT. This encodes CASSSTLGTTNEKLFF.

The rearrangement links TRBV5-4 to TRBJ2-5; 7 nucleotides match TRBD2. CDR3 length: 15 amino acids. Germline loops: CDR1 SGHNT, CDR2 YYREEE (reference sequence). The junction had 9 bases not matched to a gene; V was cut back by 4 bases and J by 3 bases. CDR3 loop: CASSLSVLAEETQYF. In nucleotides, the CDR3 is TGTGCCAGCAGCCTCTCGGTCCTAGCGGAAGAGACCCAGTACTTC. Combining the CDR3 with reference TRBV5-4 and TRBJ2-5 gives the whole variable domain ETGVTQSPTHLIKTRGQQVTLRCSSQSGHNTVSWYQQALGQGPQFIFQYYREEENGRGNFPPRFSGLQFPNYSSELNVNALELDDSALYLCASSLSVLAEETQYFGPGTRLLVL.

V usage is TRBV6-1 and J usage is TRBJ2-1; TRBD1 matches at 8 bases. CDR3 length: 13 amino acids. CDR1 MNHNS and CDR2 SASEGT come from the germline V gene. V shed 6 bases and J 6 bases; nucleotides not matched to a gene: 4. The chain's CDR3 is CASRRTGLNEQFF. The CDR3 DNA is TGTGCCAGCAGAAGGACAGGGCTCAATGAGCAGTTCTTC.

The chain combines TRBV4-2 with TRBJ2-5, with 8 bases aligning to TRBD1. Trimming cost V 1 base and J 5 bases; bases outside gene matches: 6. In germline, CDR1 is LGHNA, CDR2 YNFKEQ. This CDR3 contains 15 residues. CDR3 bases: TGTGCCAGCAGCCAAGGGACAGGGAGAGGGGAGACCCAGTACTTC. Translation gives CASSQGTGRGETQYF.

This clonotype has a handful of counts. The V gene is TRBV28, the J gene TRBJ1-4, with TRBD1 matching 7 bases. The germline V gene encodes CDR1 MDHEN and CDR2 SYDVKM. V trimming: 7 bases; J trimming: 7 bases; junction bases outside the gene matches: 6. The CDR3 spans 13 residues. CDR3 coding DNA: TGTGCCAGCAAGTCGGGACAGAGTGAAAAACTGTTTTTT. Residues: CASKSGQSEKLFF.